This T cell receptor beta chain is from a study of OX40 agonist ivuxolimab in advanced cancers. Whole-study results and caveats: CD4+ and CD8+ blood T cells expanded clonally by week 6 at 0.1 to 3.0 mg/kg.

The germline V gene encodes CDR1 MGHRA and CDR2 YSYEKL. The CDR3 has 15 amino acids. Assay used: immunoSEQ multiplex PCR; TCRdb lists only in-frame clones, some missing. The sample consists of tens of thousands of clones, roughly 88% of them appearing once. Points on this clone: Its cognate antigen is unknown. This may arise from a read error, as a much more abundant clone is one base away. The identical CDR3 is also encoded by other nucleotide sequences in the sample.

This TCR was sampled from an adult with an advanced solid tumor such as melanoma, head and neck, liver or kidney cancer. The sample here was CD4+ or CD8+ T cells sorted from blood, taken in a trial of the OX40 agonist ivuxolimab. This chain connects TRBV4-1 to TRBJ1-2; 8 bases map to TRBD1. This CDR3 is CASSQDGTGHYGYTF. CDR3 DNA sequence: TGCGCCAGCAGTCAAGATGGGACAGGCCACTATGGCTACACCTTC.